This T cell receptor beta chain derives from a study of blood T cell repertoires in COVID-19. Study at large: T cells, B-cell-depleted T cells, or PBMCs supplied cDNA or gDNA.

Trimming stripped 3 bases from V and 1 base from J, with 14 bases between. Germline loops: CDR1 DFQATT, CDR2 SNEGSKA (reference sequence). This CDR3 is 15 amino acids long. In the original analysis: The assay estimated nucleated cells by amplifying reference gene primers. Method: immunoSEQ multiplex PCR; TCRdb's copy keeps in-frame clones and lacks some. V, J and clone size were drawn from that table, and D and trimming were deduced from the DNA. Of around 68,000 clones in the sample, 65% to 90% were seen once. The clonotype comes from an elderly man with acute or convalescent COVID-19. The gene calls are TRBV20-1 and TRBJ2-3; tentative D call: TRBD2 (6 bases). The sample comprised peripheral blood. The CDR3 sequence is CSASLGSGRTDTQYF. The CDR3 DNA reads TGCAGTGCTAGTTTAGGTAGCGGCCGCACAGATACGCAGTATTTT.